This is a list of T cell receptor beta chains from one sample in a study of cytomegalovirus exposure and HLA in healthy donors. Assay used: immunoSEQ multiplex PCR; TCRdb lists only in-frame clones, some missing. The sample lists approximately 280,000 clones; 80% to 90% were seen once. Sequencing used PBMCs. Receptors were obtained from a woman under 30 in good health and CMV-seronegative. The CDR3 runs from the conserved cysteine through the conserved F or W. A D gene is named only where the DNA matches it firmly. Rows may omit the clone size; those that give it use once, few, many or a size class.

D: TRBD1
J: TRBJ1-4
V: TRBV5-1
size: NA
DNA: TGCGCCAGCAGCTTGGCTGGGACAGGTACCTCCAATGAAAAACTGTTTTTT
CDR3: CASSLAGTGTSNEKLFF

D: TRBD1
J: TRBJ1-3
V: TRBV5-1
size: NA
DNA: TGCGCCAGCAGCGGCCGGGACAGCCGAAACACCATATATTTT
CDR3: CASSGRDSRNTIYF

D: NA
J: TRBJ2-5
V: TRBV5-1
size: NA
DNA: TGCGCCAGCAGCCACGGGTCCCATAGCCAGGAGACCCAGTACTTC
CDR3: CASSHGSHSQETQYF

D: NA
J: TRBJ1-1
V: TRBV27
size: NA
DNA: TGTGCCAGCAGTTCATCCGCTACAGGGACGGGGGCTTTCTTT
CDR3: CASSSSATGTGAFF

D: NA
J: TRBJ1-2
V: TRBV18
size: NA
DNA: TGTGCCAGCTCACCAAGGGAGAATGGCTACACCTTC
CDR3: CASSPRENGYTF

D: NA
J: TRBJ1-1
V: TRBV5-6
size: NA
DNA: TGTGCCAGCAGCGGTTTGGACAGAAGTGAGACTGAAGCTTTCTTT
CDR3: CASSGLDRSETEAFF

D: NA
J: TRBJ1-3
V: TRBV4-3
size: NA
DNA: TGCGCCAGCAGCCTCGGGGGGCCTGGAAACACCATATATTTT
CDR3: CASSLGGPGNTIYF

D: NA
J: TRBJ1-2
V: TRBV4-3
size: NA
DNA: TGCGCCAGCAGCCAAGATCGACAGCCGAACACCTTC
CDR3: CASSQDRQPNTF

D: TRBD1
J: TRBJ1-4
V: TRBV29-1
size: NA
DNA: TGCAGCGTTGGGGGACAGGGGCTGGGCGGAAAACTGTTTTTT
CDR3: CSVGGQGLGGKLFF

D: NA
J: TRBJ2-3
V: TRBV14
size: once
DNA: TGTGCCAGCAGCCAAGAGGGGGGTAGCACAGATACGCAGTATTTT
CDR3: CASSQEGGSTDTQYF

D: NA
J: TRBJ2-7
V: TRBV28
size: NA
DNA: TGTGCCAGCAGTCTAACCGGACAGGGAGGGAGGGAGCAGTACTTC
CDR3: CASSLTGQGGREQYF

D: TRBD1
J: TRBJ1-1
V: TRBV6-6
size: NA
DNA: TGTGCCAGCAGCTCAACAGGGGCAGCTGAAGCTTTCTTT
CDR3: CASSSTGAAEAFF

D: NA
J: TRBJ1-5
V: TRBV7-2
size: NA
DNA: TGTGCCAGCAGTTACTATAGCAATCAGCCCCAGCATTTT
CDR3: CASSYYSNQPQHF

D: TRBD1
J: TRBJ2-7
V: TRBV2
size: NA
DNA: TGTGCCAGCAGGGGGGGACAGGTGGCCTACGAGCAGTACTTC
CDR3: CASRGGQVAYEQYF

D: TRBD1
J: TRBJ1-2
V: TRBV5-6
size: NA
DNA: TGTGCCAGCAGCATACACAGGGGGTTCTATGGCTACACCTTC
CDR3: CASSIHRGFYGYTF

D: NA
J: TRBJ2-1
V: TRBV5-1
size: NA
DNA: TGCGCCAGCAGCTTCGGACTAAAGAAATACAATGAGCAGTTCTTC
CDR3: CASSFGLKKYNEQFF

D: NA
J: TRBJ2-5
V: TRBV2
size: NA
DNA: TGTGCCAGCACAAAGGAAGGGGGACAAGAGACCCAGTACTTC
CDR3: CASTKEGGQETQYF

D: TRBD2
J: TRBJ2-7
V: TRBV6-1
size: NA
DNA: TGTGCCAGCGTCCTTAGCGGGAGGGCCTTGAGGGAGCAGTACTTC
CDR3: CASVLSGRALREQYF

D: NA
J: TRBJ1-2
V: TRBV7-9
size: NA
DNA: TGTGCCAGCAGCTTAGGGACAGACAGCAACTATGGCTACACCTTC
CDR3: CASSLGTDSNYGYTF

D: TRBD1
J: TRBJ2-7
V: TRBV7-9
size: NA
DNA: TGTGCCAGCAGCTTAGGGCGACAGGGGCTCGAGCAGTACTTC
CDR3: CASSLGRQGLEQYF

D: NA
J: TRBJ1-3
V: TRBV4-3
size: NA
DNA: TGCGCCAGCAGCCAATTCATTCGGGACTCTGGAAACACCATATATTTT
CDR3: CASSQFIRDSGNTIYF

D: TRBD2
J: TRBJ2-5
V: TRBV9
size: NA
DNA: TGTGCCAGCAGCGTAGGGGCTAGCGGGGGAGAGACCCAGTACTTC
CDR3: CASSVGASGGETQYF

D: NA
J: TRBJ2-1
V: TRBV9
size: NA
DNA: TGTGCCAGCAGCGTAGCTAGCGATAGCTCCTACAATGAGCAGTTCTTC
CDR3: CASSVASDSSYNEQFF

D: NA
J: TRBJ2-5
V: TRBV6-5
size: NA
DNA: TGTGCCAGCAGTTCCCTGGCGGCCGCCGGGGAGACCCAGTACTTC
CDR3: CASSSLAAAGETQYF

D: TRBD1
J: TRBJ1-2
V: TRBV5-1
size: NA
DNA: TGCGCCAGCAGAAGTGCATCGGGACAGGGATATGGCTACACCTTC
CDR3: CASRSASGQGYGYTF

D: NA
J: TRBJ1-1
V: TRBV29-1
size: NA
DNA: TGCAGCGTTGGGGGGGTGTCGGGAAATGAAGCTTTCTTT
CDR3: CSVGGVSGNEAFF

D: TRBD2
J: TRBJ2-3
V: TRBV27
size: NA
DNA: TGTGCCACCTCCCAGGGACTAGCGGACCCCACAGATACGCAGTATTTT
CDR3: CATSQGLADPTDTQYF

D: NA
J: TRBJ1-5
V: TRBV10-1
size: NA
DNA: TGCGCCAGCAGTGAGAGCGGCAGCGGTCAGCCCCAGCATTTT
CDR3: CASSESGSGQPQHF

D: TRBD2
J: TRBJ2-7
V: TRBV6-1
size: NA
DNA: TGTGCCAGCACCCAATCTAGCGGGGGGTCCTACGAGCAGTACTTC
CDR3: CASTQSSGGSYEQYF

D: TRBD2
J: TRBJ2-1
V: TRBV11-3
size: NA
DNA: TGTGCCAGCAGCCGGACTAGCGGGGACAATGAGCAGTTCTTC
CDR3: CASSRTSGDNEQFF

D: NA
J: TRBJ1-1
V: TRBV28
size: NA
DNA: TGTGCCAGCAGTTTAAAAACCAGGGTGGGCACCATGAACACTGAAGCTTTCTTT
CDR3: CASSLKTRVGTMNTEAFF

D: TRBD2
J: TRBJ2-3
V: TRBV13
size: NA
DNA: TGTGCCAGCAGCCTTCCCGGGACTAGCGGGACTCCCACAGATACGCAGTATTTT
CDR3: CASSLPGTSGTPTDTQYF

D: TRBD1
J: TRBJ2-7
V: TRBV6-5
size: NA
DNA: TGTGCCAGCACGGGGACAGGGCTGAGCTCCTACGAGCAGTACTTC
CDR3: CASTGTGLSSYEQYF

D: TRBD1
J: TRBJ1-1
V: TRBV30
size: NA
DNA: TGTGCCTGGAGTCTACAGGGGGGGGCTGAAGCTTTCTTT
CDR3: CAWSLQGGAEAFF

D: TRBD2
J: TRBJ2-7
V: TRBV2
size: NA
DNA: TGTGCCAGCAGTCCTGCGGGACTAGCGGTCTTTTACGAGCAGTACTTC
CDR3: CASSPAGLAVFYEQYF

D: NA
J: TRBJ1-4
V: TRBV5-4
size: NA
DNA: TGTGCCAGCAGCTTGCGGGGAACTAATGAAAAACTGTTTTTT
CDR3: CASSLRGTNEKLFF

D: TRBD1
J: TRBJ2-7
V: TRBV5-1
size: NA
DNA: TGCGCCAGCAGCTTCCAGTCCGGGACAGGGTTATACGAGCAGTACTTC
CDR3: CASSFQSGTGLYEQYF

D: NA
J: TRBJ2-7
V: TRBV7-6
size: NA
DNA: TGTGCCAGCAGCTTAGGTGGCAGTTACTACGAGCAGTACTTC
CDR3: CASSLGGSYYEQYF

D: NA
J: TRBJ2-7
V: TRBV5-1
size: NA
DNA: TGCGCCAGCAGCTTGAGTTTGACTAGGGACGCCTACGAGCAGTACTTC
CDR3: CASSLSLTRDAYEQYF

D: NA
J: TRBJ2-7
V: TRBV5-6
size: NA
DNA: TGTGCCAGCAGCTTGGGACAGAACTACGAGCAGTACTTC
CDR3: CASSLGQNYEQYF

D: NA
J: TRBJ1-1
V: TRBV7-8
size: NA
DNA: TGTGCCAGCAGCCCAGAACCGACAGTGAACACTGAAGCTTTCTTT
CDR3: CASSPEPTVNTEAFF

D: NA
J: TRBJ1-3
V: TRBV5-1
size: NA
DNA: TGCGCCAGCAGCGAACAGACAGATATTGGAAACACCATATATTTT
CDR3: CASSEQTDIGNTIYF

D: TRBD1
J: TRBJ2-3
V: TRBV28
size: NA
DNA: TGTGCCAGCAGCTCCATCCAGGGGGTATCGGGCACAGATACGCAGTATTTT
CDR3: CASSSIQGVSGTDTQYF

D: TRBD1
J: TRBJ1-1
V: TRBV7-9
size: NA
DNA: TGTGCCAGCAGCTCATACGGACAGGGGAAGAAAGCTTTCTTT
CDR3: CASSSYGQGKKAFF

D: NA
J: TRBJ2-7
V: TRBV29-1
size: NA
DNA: TGCAGCGTTAGGCGCGCGGACGAGCAGTACTTC
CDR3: CSVRRADEQYF

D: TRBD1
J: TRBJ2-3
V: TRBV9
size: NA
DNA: TGTGCCAGCAGCACGGAGGACAGGGGTAAAGATACGCAGTATTTT
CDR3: CASSTEDRGKDTQYF

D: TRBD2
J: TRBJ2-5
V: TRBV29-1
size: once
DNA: TGCAGCGCCTCAGGGCTAGCGGGGGTCGGAGAGACCCAGTACTTC
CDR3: CSASGLAGVGETQYF

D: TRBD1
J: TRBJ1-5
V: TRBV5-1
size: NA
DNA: TGCGCCAGCAGAGAAGGACAGGGTTCAGGACAGCCCCAGCATTTT
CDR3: CASREGQGSGQPQHF

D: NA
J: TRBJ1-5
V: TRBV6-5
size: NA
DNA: TGTGCCAGCAGTTCTGGGGAAGGGAGCCAGCCCCAGCATTTT
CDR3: CASSSGEGSQPQHF

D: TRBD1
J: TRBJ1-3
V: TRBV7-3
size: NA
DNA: TGTGCCAGCAGCTTAGGACAGGGAGGTAACACCATATATTTT
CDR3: CASSLGQGGNTIYF

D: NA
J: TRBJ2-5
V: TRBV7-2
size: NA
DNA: TGTGCCAGCAGCCCCGTGGCGGGGCAAGAGACCCAGTACTTC
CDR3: CASSPVAGQETQYF

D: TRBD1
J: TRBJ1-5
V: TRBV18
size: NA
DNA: TGTGCCAGCTCATGGGGACAGCTGGGGAATCAGCCCCAGCATTTT
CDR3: CASSWGQLGNQPQHF

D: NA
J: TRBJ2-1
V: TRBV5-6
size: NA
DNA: TGTGCCAGCAGCCCGACTGTTGGGTTATACAATGAGCAGTTCTTC
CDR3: CASSPTVGLYNEQFF

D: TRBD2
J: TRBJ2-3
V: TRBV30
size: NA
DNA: TGTGCCTGGAGTGTACTAGCGGGGTACACAGATACGCAGTATTTT
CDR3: CAWSVLAGYTDTQYF

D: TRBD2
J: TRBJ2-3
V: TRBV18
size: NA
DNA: TGTGCCAGCTCACCACTAGCGGGGGGGTCCACAGATACGCAGTATTTT
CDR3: CASSPLAGGSTDTQYF

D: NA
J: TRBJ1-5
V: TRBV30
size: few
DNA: TGTGCCTGGAGTGTTCGGGGGGATCAGCCCCAGCATTTT
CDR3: CAWSVRGDQPQHF

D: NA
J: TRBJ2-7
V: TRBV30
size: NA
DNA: TGTGCCTGGAGTCCTCGGGATGTCGACACCTACGAGCAGTACTTC
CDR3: CAWSPRDVDTYEQYF

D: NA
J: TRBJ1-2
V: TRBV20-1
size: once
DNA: TGCAGTGCGTCAGGGTACTATGGCTACACCTTC
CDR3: CSASGYYGYTF

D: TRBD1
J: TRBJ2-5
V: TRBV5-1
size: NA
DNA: TGCGCCAGCAGCCTAGACAGGGGGCCCGAGACCCAGTACTTC
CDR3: CASSLDRGPETQYF